The 7 T cell receptor beta chains presented below share a single source sample, sequenced in a study of T cell responses to AZD1222 COVID-19 vaccine. Only in-frame clones appear in the TCRdb table, and some are missing; sequencing was by immunoSEQ multiplex PCR. Of about 110,000 clones in the sample, approximately 89% were seen once. The specimen comprised peripheral blood, sampled 28 days after the second AZD1222 dose. Receptors originate from an adult who received the AZD1222 COVID-19 vaccine.

This clone has more than one count but fewer than ten. The J gene is TRBJ1-5, the V gene TRBV28; D is uncertain. Germline values: CDR1 MDHEN, CDR2 SYDVKM. V was shortened by 5 bases and J by 9 bases, with 20 bases between the two germline ends. The CDR3 covers 15 residues. This CDR3 is CASSPPPDSSGPQHF. CDR3 nucleotide sequence: TGTGCCAGCAGTCCCCCCCCGGACTCCTCAGGGCCCCAGCATTTT.

CDR3 amino acids: CASREAAGVGYNEQFF. CDR3 coding DNA: TGTGCCAGCAGGGAGGCGGCGGGAGTGGGCTACAATGAGCAGTTCTTC. The rearrangement uses TRBV28 and TRBJ2-1; 7 positions agree with TRBD2. This CDR3 region has 16 residues. The germline CDR1 and CDR2 sequences are MDHEN and SYDVKM. Trimming cost V 6 bases and J 3 bases; bases outside gene matches: 11.

This chain uses TRBV11-3 with TRBJ2-1, with 10 bases aligning to TRBD2. V lost 5 bases and J lost 7; bases outside the gene matches: 5. CDR1 and CDR2 (germline): SGHNT, YENEEA. The CDR3 covers 14 residues. CDR3 loop: CASSVLAGSNEQFF. CDR3 in DNA: TGTGCCAGCAGCGTACTAGCGGGAAGTAATGAGCAGTTCTTC.

This rearrangement joins TRBV30 to TRBJ2-1; 12 bases agree with TRBD2. Germline V CDR1 and CDR2: GTSNPN, SVGIG (reference sequence). The CDR3 is made up of 15 amino acids. The V segment lost 4 bases and the J segment 6 bases; nucleotides outside the gene matches: 7. The CDR3 spells CAWTRLAGEANEQFF. The CDR3 bases are TGTGCCTGGACCAGACTAGCGGGAGAAGCCAATGAGCAGTTCTTC.

The chain employs TRBV28 and TRBJ2-7, with D possibly matching TRBD2 (5 bases). CDR1 MDHEN and CDR2 SYDVKM come from the germline V gene. Trimming removed 3 bases from V and 2 bases from J, with 17 bases in between. The CDR3 contains 16 residues. This CDR3 reads CASSFSFEGEAYEQYF. As DNA, the CDR3 is TGTGCCAGCAGTTTCAGTTTCGAGGGAGAGGCCTACGAGCAGTACTTC.

The J gene is TRBJ2-7, the V gene TRBV29-1, with D unresolved. V lost 0 bases and J lost 6, with 12 bases in between. There are 13 residues in the CDR3. Germline V lookup: CDR1 SQVTM, CDR2 ANQGSEA. The CDR3 loop is CSVEDQPRGEQYF. CDR3 nucleotide sequence: TGCAGCGTTGAAGATCAGCCCCGCGGCGAGCAGTACTTC.

The V call is TRBV12-3 or TRBV12-4, the J call TRBJ1-2, with 9 bases matching TRBD1. The trim removed 7 bases at V and 9 bases at J, leaving 9 bases unmatched. CDR3 length: 13 amino acids. The CDR3 sequence: CASNLGDRDSYTF. The CDR3 DNA reads as TGTGCCAGCAACTTAGGGGACAGGGACAGCTACACCTTC.